This entry lists 26 T cell receptor beta chains sequenced from one sample in a study of human T cells and chemical hapten exposure. TCRdb called the RACE reads again in MiXCR, with one record for every CDR3 protein. The data show tens of thousands of distinct CDR3 sequences, with around 8.9% seen just once and over 14% held by the top ten. Noted time point: patch test 2, 6 weeks after DPC sensitization. Regarding treatment: therapeutic diphenylcyclopropenone sensitization with weekly scalp DPC. The source material was whole blood, sampled in connection with sensitization to the hapten diphenylcyclopropenone (DPC). Source of these receptors: a woman aged 40 to 49 with alopecia areata. Some clones in this sample may be carry-over from other donors' samples.

There are many counts of this clonotype. CDR3: CASSVDSSLSTDTQYF. CDR3 DNA sequence: TGTGCCAGCAGCGTGGACAGCTCCCTTAGCACAGATACGCAGTATTTT. This chain uses TRBV2 with TRBJ2-3; tentative D call: TRBD1 (6 bases). The length of the CDR3 is 16 residues. V lost 6 bases to trimming and J lost 0 bases, with 16 bases between them. Per the germline V gene, CDR1 is SNHLY and CDR2 is FYNNEI.

This chain joins TRBV6-2 or TRBV6-3 and TRBJ1-1; no reliable D call. The germline V and J ends were trimmed by 2 bases and 1 base, with 8 bases remaining between them. Germline loops: CDR1 MNHEY, CDR2 SVGEGT. The CDR3 covers 14 residues. CDR3 in DNA: TGTGCCAGCAGTTACCGGGAGAGGAACACTGAAGCTTTCTTT. Its translation is CASSYRERNTEAFF.

In this sample, this clonotype turned up many times. The chain employs TRBV28 and TRBJ2-2; 14 bases line up with TRBD2. Germline-derived CDR1 and CDR2 are MDHEN and SYDVKM. The length of the CDR3 is 19 residues. Trimming removed 5 bases from V and 0 bases from J; junction bases left unmatched: 8. The CDR3 DNA reads TGTGCCAGCAGTCCTGGGACTAGCGGGGGCCCCACGAACACCGGGGAGCTGTTTTTT. This gives the protein CASSPGTSGGPTNTGELFF.

This clonotype has just a few counts. The CDR3 sequence: CASSATSQDSSLNEKLFF. The CDR3 DNA reads as TGTGCCAGCAGCGCTACTTCACAAGACTCATCCCTTAATGAAAAACTGTTTTTT. The chain couples TRBV9 to TRBJ1-4, with no clear D. Deletions cut 3 bases from V and 4 bases from J, with 22 bases between. The CDR3 consists of 18 residues. Germline V gives CDR1 SGDLS, CDR2 YYNGEE.

The rearrangement links TRBV5-1 to TRBJ2-7; D call uncertain. CDR1 is SGHRS, CDR2 YFSETQ, per germline. The CDR3 length is 17 residues. V was trimmed by 8 bases and J by 0 bases, leaving 24 bases between them. The CDR3 region is CARAARTSVLTSYEQYF. The DNA of the CDR3 is TGCGCCAGAGCCGCCCGCACCTCCGTGCTCACCTCCTACGAGCAGTACTTC.

CDR3 DNA: TGTGCCAGCAGCGTAGGTGGGCGTATAGAAAACACCATATATTTT. It yields the protein CASSVGGRIENTIYF. The chain carries TRBV9 and TRBJ1-3, with D hard to call. Per germline, CDR1 SGDLS and CDR2 YYNGEE. V was pared by 0 bases and J by 6 bases, with 13 bases between. The CDR3 has 15 residues.

Regarding this clonotype: Possible read error: a much larger clone is one base away. The chain couples TRBV12-3 or TRBV12-4 to TRBJ1-1; tentative D call: TRBD1 (6 bases). This CDR3 is built from 16 residues. The germline V and J ends were trimmed by 8 bases and 4 bases, with 23 bases remaining between them. CDR3 loop: CASCSRGLLEFTEAFF. The CDR3 DNA follows: TGTGCCAGCTGTAGCAGGGGACTCCTAGAATTCACTGAAGCTTTCTTT.

This clonotype came up many times. V is TRBV7-6 and J is TRBJ2-2, with D perhaps matching TRBD1 (6 bases). Germline V gene data show CDR1 as SGHVS and CDR2 as FNYEAQ. The CDR3 is 15 residues long. With 6 bases removed from V and 4 bases from J, the gap between germline ends came to 15 bases. In DNA, the CDR3 is TGTGCCAGCAGAACCACAGGGTCGAGCACCGGGGAGCTGTTTTTT. This gives the protein CASRTTGSSTGELFF. Full variable domain (remainder filled in from reference TRBV7-6 and TRBJ2-2): GAGVSQSPRYKVTKRGQDVALRCDPISGHVSLYWYRQALGQGPEFLTYFNYEAQQDKSGLPNDRFSAERPEGSISTLTIQRTEQRDSAMYRCASRTTGSSTGELFFGEGSRLTVL.

In this sample, this clonotype turned up many times. V is TRBV11-2 and J is TRBJ1-2, with D maybe TRBD1 (5 bases). Trimming pared 0 bases from V and 8 bases from J, leaving 13 bases between. Germline V gene data show CDR1 as SGHAT and CDR2 as FQNNGV. This CDR3 comprises 14 residues. CDR3 in DNA: TGTGCCAGCAGCTTAGATTTGTCAGGGACCGGCTACACCTTC. Encoded protein: CASSLDLSGTGYTF. Together with reference TRBV11-2 and TRBJ1-2, the CDR3 gives the full variable domain: EAGVAQSPRYKIIEKRQSVAFWCNPISGHATLYWYQQILGQGPKLLIQFQNNGVVDDSQLPKDRFSAERLKGVDSTLKIQPAKLEDSAVYLCASSLDLSGTGYTFGSGTRLTVV.

This clonotype was counted many times. The chain recombines TRBV6-1 with TRBJ2-3; 14 nucleotides line up with TRBD2. J was trimmed by 3 bases and V by 4 bases; bases with no gene match: 6. The V gene's germline CDR1 is MNHNS and CDR2 SASEGT. The CDR3 spans 17 residues. Here the CDR3 reads CASSVTSGGASTDTQYF. CDR3 coding DNA: TGTGCCAGCAGTGTGACTAGCGGGGGGGCCAGTACAGATACGCAGTATTTT.

This clonotype was seen repeatedly, ten times or more. The V gene is TRBV5-1, the J gene TRBJ2-7; 7 nucleotides line up with TRBD1. From germline, CDR1 is SGHRS and CDR2 YFSETQ. J lost 3 bases, V lost 5 bases, and 11 bases had no gene match. The CDR3 covers 15 residues. CDR3 nucleotide sequence: TGCGCCAGCAGGGACCCGAAGACAGGGAGCTACGAGCAGTACTTC. Its protein product is CASRDPKTGSYEQYF.

This clonotype was seen many times. J is TRBJ1-1 and V is TRBV2; weak D call: TRBD1 (6 bases). CDR1 and CDR2 (germline): SNHLY, FYNNEI. The CDR3 runs to 14 residues. V was shortened by 5 bases and J by 6 bases, with 16 bases between the two germline ends. The CDR3 bases are TGTGCCAGCAGTAAATCTACAGGGTTCCCTGAAGCTTTCTTT. The encoded protein is CASSKSTGFPEAFF. The variable domain in full, with the rest retrieved from reference TRBV2 and TRBJ1-1, is EPEVTQTPSHQVTQMGQEVILRCVPISNHLYFYWYRQILGQKVEFLVSFYNNEISEKSEIFDDQFSVERPDGSNFTLKIRSTKLEDSAMYFCASSKSTGFPEAFFGQGTRLTVV.

The sample holds a few counts of this clonotype. The chain combines TRBV3-1 with TRBJ1-1; D perhaps matches TRBD1 (5 bases). V lost 4 bases and J 11 bases, leaving 17 bases between the germline ends. Germline-derived CDR1 and CDR2 are LGHDT and YNNKEL (reference sequence). This CDR3 region has 13 residues. The CDR3 here is CASSLVGAAPAFF. DNA of the CDR3: TGTGCCAGCAGCCTCGTCGGGGCGGCCCCCGCTTTCTTT.

The sample holds many counts of this clonotype. The J gene is TRBJ2-2, the V gene TRBV7-3, with a weak D call TRBD2 (5 bases). The CDR3 runs 16 residues. Germline loops: CDR1 SGHTA, CDR2 FQGTGA. Trimming pared 2 bases from V and 2 bases from J, leaving 12 bases between. The CDR3 here is CASSLDKRPNTGELFF. The CDR3 nucleotides are TGTGCCAGCAGCTTAGATAAGCGGCCCAACACCGGGGAGCTGTTTTTT.

This clonotype was counted at least ten times. The germline gene is not matched at one end of the junction; a read error may be the cause. The gene calls are TRBV7-9 and TRBJ1-4, with D tentatively TRBD1 (5 bases). In germline, CDR1 is SEHNR, CDR2 FQNEAQ (reference sequence). There are 15 residues in the CDR3. The CDR3, as DNA: TGTGCCAGCAGCAGATCGGGACCGACTAGTGAAAAACTGTTTTTT. Its translation is CASSRSGPTSEKLFF.

This clonotype occurred once. Possible read error: a much larger clone is one base away. V gene TRBV11-3 combines with J gene TRBJ2-6; D is unresolved. The V and J ends lost 4 bases and 0 bases respectively, with 4 bases between them. This CDR3 has 14 residues. Germline-derived CDR1 and CDR2 are SGHNT and YENEEA. Here the CDR3 DNA reads TGTGCCAGCAGCTCAGGCTCTGGGGCCAACGTCCTGACTTTC. Its protein product is CASSSGSGANVLTF.

In its sample, this clonotype was seen many times. The chain is built from TRBV4-2 and TRBJ2-1; 11 bases line up with TRBD2. Germline V gene lookup returns CDR1 LGHNA and CDR2 YNFKEQ. This CDR3 has 15 residues. J gave up 6 bases and V 0 bases, and 1 base lay outside the gene matches. CDR3 loop: CASSQDSGGANEQFF. DNA for the CDR3: TGTGCCAGCAGCCAAGATAGCGGGGGGGCCAATGAGCAGTTCTTC.

This clonotype has at least ten counts. J is TRBJ1-5 and V is TRBV7-9; D possibly corresponds to TRBD1 (6 bases). V was shortened by 4 bases and J by 2 bases, with 15 bases between the two germline ends. Per germline, CDR1 SEHNR and CDR2 FQNEAQ (reference sequence). This CDR3 spans 16 amino acids. The DNA for the CDR3 is TGTGCCAGCAGCTCCGGACCGGACAGCCGCAATCAGCCCCAGCATTTT. This codes for CASSSGPDSRNQPQHF.

This clonotype turned up a few times. V is TRBV7-2 and J is TRBJ2-3; the D gene is possibly TRBD2 (5 bases). V was pared by 5 bases and J by 6 bases, with 12 bases between. There are 13 residues in the CDR3. The V gene's germline CDR1 is SGHTA and CDR2 FQGNSA. The chain's CDR3 is CASSTQRADTQYF. DNA of the CDR3: TGTGCCAGCAGCACGCAGAGGGCGGATACGCAGTATTTT.

This clonotype was recorded many times. The chain joins TRBV12-3 or TRBV12-4 to TRBJ1-2, with 8 nucleotides matching TRBD1. V trimming: 10 bases; J trimming: 4 bases; junction bases outside the gene matches: 8. The CDR3 totals 13 residues. The chain's CDR3 is CATKDRVGYGYTF. The CDR3 bases are TGTGCCACGAAGGACAGGGTTGGCTATGGCTACACCTTC.

This clonotype occurred many times. V gene TRBV28 combines with J gene TRBJ2-1; 8 nucleotides align to TRBD2. V lost 6 bases and J lost 9; bases outside the gene matches: 13. This CDR3 spans 15 amino acids. The germline V gene has CDR1 MDHEN and CDR2 SYDVKM. The CDR3 here is CASRDGGESVGEQFF. The CDR3 bases are TGTGCCAGCAGGGACGGGGGGGAGTCAGTAGGTGAGCAGTTCTTC.

This clonotype was counted at least ten times. The chain uses TRBV7-6 and TRBJ2-3; TRBD2 matches 7 bases. V was pared by 1 base and J by 1 base, with 2 bases of the junction left unmatched. The CDR3 covers 15 residues. From germline, CDR1 is SGHVS and CDR2 FNYEAQ. The CDR3 DNA sequence: TGTGCCAGCAGCTTAGGCGGGGGACGCACAGATACGCAGTATTTT. It is translated as CASSLGGGRTDTQYF.

Ten or more counts support this clonotype. The chain has TRBV18 and TRBJ1-3; 7 bases align to TRBD1. The CDR3 is made up of 14 amino acids. The J segment lost 1 base and the V segment lost 3 bases, leaving 0 bases of the junction unmatched. The germline V gene has CDR1 KGHSH and CDR2 LQKENI. Written as DNA, the CDR3 is TGTGCCAGCTCACCGACAGGGTCTGGAAACACCATATATTTT. This codes for CASSPTGSGNTIYF.

The sample holds many counts of this clonotype. DNA for the CDR3: TGTGCCTCAGCGAGGTACCAAGAGACCCAGTACTTC. Translated: CASARYQETQYF. The rearrangement joins TRBV12-3 or TRBV12-4 to TRBJ2-5; no definite D call. Trimming shortened V by 11 bases and J by 0 bases, and 10 bases separated the two germline ends. The CDR3 runs to 12 residues.

This clonotype was counted many times. This chain links TRBV4-1 with TRBJ2-1; D unresolved. The CDR3 loop spans 18 amino acids. The V and J ends lost 4 bases and 3 bases respectively, with 22 bases between them. Germline V gene lookup returns CDR1 MGHRA and CDR2 YSYEKL. CDR3 nucleotide sequence: TGCGCCAGCAGCCCACAAATATCATCCGGTTTTGGCTACAATGAGCAGTTCTTC. The encoded protein is CASSPQISSGFGYNEQFF.

This clonotype came up a few times. This rearrangement joins TRBV7-9 to TRBJ1-1, with D maybe TRBD1 (6 bases). The CDR3 consists of 17 residues. CDR1 and CDR2 (germline): SEHNR, FQNEAQ (reference sequence). V was clipped by 1 base and J by 5 bases, with 20 bases between them. The CDR3 bases are TGTGCCAGCAGCTTAGGATCCGGGGGCAGACTACAAACTGAAGCTTTCTTT. This gives the protein CASSLGSGGRLQTEAFF.